This T cell receptor beta chain was profiled in a study of blood T cell repertoires in COVID-19. About the study: T cells, B-cell-depleted T cells, or PBMCs provided the cDNA or gDNA that served as material.

In the original processing: The authors estimated nucleated cell counts from reference gene primer amplification. The repertoire was sequenced with immunoSEQ multiplex PCR; TCRdb's copy has only in-frame clones and lacks some. V and J calls and clone size come straight from that table; D and trimming were deduced from the DNA. The data show about 180,000 clones, roughly 79% seen once. The TCR originated in a woman between 65 and 79 years old with acute or convalescent COVID-19. Sequencing was done on a sample of peripheral blood.

CDR3 DNA sequence: TGTGCCAGCAGCGCCTTAGCGGGACGCCAGTTCTTC. Translation: CASSALAGRQFF. The chain combines TRBV9 with TRBJ2-1, with TRBD2 matching 8 bases. Looked up from germline, CDR1 is SGDLS and CDR2 is YYNGEE. J lost 13 bases, V lost 3 bases, and 6 bases had no gene match. This CDR3 spans 12 amino acids. Full variable domain (remainder filled in from reference TRBV9 and TRBJ2-1): DSGVTQTPKHLITATGQRVTLRCSPRSGDLSVYWYQQSLDQGLQFLIQYYNGEERAKGNILERFSAQQFPDLHSELNLSSLELGDSALYFCASSALAGRQFFGPGTRLTVL.